This entry features one TCR beta chain sequence. Its antigen is currently unknown. The entry originates in a study of human T cells and chemical hapten exposure. Study context: Patch tests of 0.01% DPC on the upper back were read at 6 days. Whole-study results and caveats: With DPC sensitization, TCRs exceeding 1 in 1000 frequency showed no change.

From the RACE reads, TCRdb called clonotypes with MiXCR, one entry per CDR3 protein. The profile shows fewer than 95,000 distinct CDR3 sequences, roughly a tenth of them singletons. Germline lookup yields CDR1 SQVTM and CDR2 ANQGSEA. Losses at the gene ends were 7 bases for V and 10 bases for J; bases not matched to a gene: 12. The CDR3 runs 14 residues. Time point meaning: patch test 1, 2 weeks after DPC sensitization. Specified treatment: therapeutic diphenylcyclopropenone sensitization with weekly scalp DPC. The receptor's source is a man aged 40-49 years with alopecia areata. Some clones in this sample may be carry-over from other donors' samples. The sequencing used whole blood, collected in connection with sensitization to the hapten diphenylcyclopropenone (DPC). The chain carries TRBV29-1 and TRBJ2-1, with TRBD1 matching 11 bases. Here the CDR3 reads CSAGTGGLASEQFF. As DNA, the CDR3 is TGCAGCGCGGGGACAGGGGGGCTAGCGAGCGAGCAGTTCTTC.